This entry lists 5 T cell receptor beta chains sequenced from one sample in a study of blood T cell repertoires in COVID-19. Sequencing was performed with immunoSEQ multiplex PCR; in TCRdb, only in-frame clones are kept and a portion is missing. The data hold 200,000 to 250,000 clones, with 85% observed a single time. Material for sequencing was PBMCs or T cells enriched from blood (not recorded which). These receptors all stem from a man aged 35 to 55 who had recovered from COVID-19.

This chain uses TRBV2 with TRBJ2-4; D remains unclear. There are 15 residues in the CDR3. Trimming removed 4 bases from V and 0 bases from J, with 10 bases in between. Germline lookup yields CDR1 SNHLY and CDR2 FYNNEI. CDR3 region: CASSGAVLAKNIQYF. Written as DNA, the CDR3 is TGTGCCAGCAGTGGGGCAGTACTAGCCAAAAACATTCAGTACTTC. The full variable domain, completed using reference TRBV2 and TRBJ2-4, is EPEVTQTPSHQVTQMGQEVILRCVPISNHLYFYWYRQILGQKVEFLVSFYNNEISEKSEIFDDQFSVERPDGSNFTLKIRSTKLEDSAMYFCASSGAVLAKNIQYFGAGTRLSVL.

The J gene is TRBJ2-7, the V gene TRBV5-1, with 7 bases fitting TRBD1. Germline CDR1 and CDR2: SGHRS and YFSETQ. This CDR3 contains 14 residues. V shed 4 bases, J shed 2 bases, and the junction held 6 bases outside the gene matches. CDR3 coding DNA: TGCGCCAGCAGCCGATGGACAGGTACCTACGAGCAGTACTTC. Amino acid sequence: CASSRWTGTYEQYF.

The V call is TRBV9, the J call TRBJ2-2; 8 bases line up with TRBD1. With 2 bases clipped from V and 6 bases from J, the junction kept 6 bases outside the gene matches. Germline V gene sequence: CDR1 SGDLS, CDR2 YYNGEE. The CDR3 loop spans 15 amino acids. CDR3 sequence: CASSVAGGAAGELFF. CDR3 nucleotide sequence: TGTGCCAGCAGCGTGGCAGGGGGCGCGGCCGGGGAGCTGTTTTTT.

The V gene is TRBV9, the J gene TRBJ2-5; D not certain. With 4 bases removed from V and 4 bases from J, the gap between germline ends came to 17 bases. The CDR3 sequence is 15 residues long. Germline V gives CDR1 SGDLS, CDR2 YYNGEE. The DNA of the CDR3 is TGTGCCAGCAGCCTAAGATCGGGTGCAATAGAGACCCAGTACTTC. Protein: CASSLRSGAIETQYF. Full variable domain (outside the CDR3, taken from reference TRBV9 and TRBJ2-5): DSGVTQTPKHLITATGQRVTLRCSPRSGDLSVYWYQQSLDQGLQFLIQYYNGEERAKGNILERFSAQQFPDLHSELNLSSLELGDSALYFCASSLRSGAIETQYFGPGTRLLVL.

The chain uses TRBV7-2 and TRBJ2-7; TRBD1 might be the D (6 bases). Germline CDR1 reads SGHTA; CDR2 reads FQGNSA. Trimming left V 7 bases short and J 6 bases short, with 16 bases between. This CDR3 contains 13 residues. CDR3 amino acids: CASTLLQGGEQYF. The DNA for the CDR3 is TGTGCCAGCACCCTACTACAGGGTGGCGAGCAGTACTTC.